The clone carrying this TCR beta chain was seen only once. What it binds is unknown. This sample was included in a study of cytomegalovirus exposure and HLA in healthy donors. General observations from the study: Donors were assumed by presence/absence analyses to have roughly uniform sequencing depth.

V was clipped by 5 bases and J by 1 base; unmatched bases: 12. The CDR3 runs 17 residues. Germline V gene lookup returns CDR1 SGHNT and CDR2 YENEEA. PCR employed 60 Vbeta and 13 Jbeta primers. Clones were read by immunoSEQ multiplex PCR, and TCRdb kept only the in-frame ones, dropping some. The sample has roughly 150,000 clones, about 85% seen once. This receptor was taken from a man aged 30 to 45 in good health and CMV-seropositive. The rearrangement uses TRBV11-3 and TRBJ2-3; 7 nucleotides match TRBD2. Material for sequencing was PBMCs. The CDR3: CASSRPLLAVGTDTQYF. The CDR3 DNA sequence: TGTGCCAGCAGCAGACCCTTGCTAGCGGTGGGCACAGATACGCAGTATTTT.